Listed here is a single TCR beta chain. Antigen specificity is unknown. These data originate in a study of STAT5B mutations in CD4+ large granular lymphocyte leukemia. About the research overall: Among healthy donors, a particular HLA allele went with more CDR3 'QG' motifs. Findings of the study overall: Data were not HLA-matched across samples. Patient CD4-sorted repertoires stayed more clonal than healthy ones after leukemic-clone removal.

Germline loops: CDR1 SGHRS, CDR2 YFSETQ. V was clipped by 2 bases and J by 0 bases; unmatched bases: 9. The CDR3 contains 18 residues. Generated by immunoSEQ multiplex PCR, the TCRdb table keeps only in-frame clones and is missing some. The sample carries about 31,000 clones, about three quarters recorded once. Controls came from buffy coats of healthy blood donors. Sequencing used CD4+ T cells from blood buffy coats. The V gene is TRBV5-1, the J gene TRBJ2-2, with TRBD2 matching over 8 bases. The origin of this receptor is a human donor in good health. The CDR3 is CASSFDSAGATNTGELFF. CDR3 in DNA: TGCGCCAGCAGCTTTGATTCAGCGGGGGCAACGAACACCGGGGAGCTGTTTTTT.